This TCR beta chain was identified in a study of blood T cell repertoires in COVID-19. Study as a whole: Whether acute or convalescent, the COVID-19 samples came from the United States, Italy and Spain.

Sequencing was performed with immunoSEQ multiplex PCR; in TCRdb, only in-frame clones are kept and a portion is missing. Here the sample spans some 120,000 clones, more than 70% being singletons. Deletions cut 5 bases from V and 2 bases from J, with 12 bases between. The germline CDR1 and CDR2 sequences are SGHVS and FQNEAQ. The CDR3 has 15 residues. Sequencing was performed on peripheral blood. The genes are TRBV7-8 and TRBJ1-4; no firm D call. This sequence originates from a man in his 70s with acute or convalescent COVID-19. The CDR3 here is CASSARRVTNEKLFF. The CDR3, as DNA: TGTGCCAGCAGCGCCCGGAGGGTCACTAATGAAAAACTGTTTTTT.